These 21 T cell receptor beta chains originate from one sample sequenced in a study of blood T cell repertoires in COVID-19. Profiled with immunoSEQ multiplex PCR; TCRdb holds only in-frame clones, not every one. Among some 420,000 clones, around 91% were seen once, and the ten largest hold 0.9% to 1.2%. The sequenced material came from PBMCs or T cells enriched from blood (not recorded which). The origin of the receptors is a man aged 25 to 45 who had recovered from COVID-19.

CDR3 sequence: CASSSGDRGGELFF. In nucleotides, the CDR3 is TGTGCCAGCAGTTCGGGGGATAGGGGCGGGGAGCTGTTTTTT. This chain joins TRBV28 and TRBJ2-2, with D possibly matching TRBD2 (6 bases). The germline CDR1 and CDR2 sequences are MDHEN and SYDVKM. The V gene lost 4 bases and the J gene lost 7 bases, with 13 bases spanning the gap. The length of the CDR3 is 14 residues.

V and J are TRBV7-2 and TRBJ1-1; D gene unclear. The V end was cut by 1 base, the J end by 7 bases, with 10 bases between. The CDR3 is 13 residues long. Germline lookup yields CDR1 SGHTA and CDR2 FQGNSA. The CDR3 region is CASSLGPRDEAFF. The DNA for the CDR3 is TGTGCCAGCAGCTTAGGGCCTCGGGATGAAGCTTTCTTT.

This chain links TRBV6-4 with TRBJ1-2; 12 bases match TRBD1. With 0 bases clipped from V and 13 bases from J, the junction kept 12 bases outside the gene matches. The CDR3 totals 16 residues. Germline lookup yields CDR1 MRHNA and CDR2 SNTAGT. CDR3 protein: CASSDSSGQGAGISTF. The CDR3 nucleotides are TGTGCCAGCAGTGACTCATCGGGACAGGGGGCGGGTATCAGCACCTTC.

V usage is TRBV11-2 and J usage is TRBJ2-3; TRBD2 agrees at 7 bases. The CDR3 runs 17 residues. V shed 3 bases and J 1 base; nucleotides not matched to a gene: 10. Germline CDR1 and CDR2: SGHAT and FQNNGV. CDR3 sequence: CASSFLIAGLGTDTQYF. CDR3 bases: TGTGCCAGCAGCTTCCTCATAGCGGGCCTCGGCACAGATACGCAGTATTTT.

The chain links TRBV7-6 to TRBJ2-1; perhaps TRBD1 as D (5 bases). The CDR3 is 16 residues long. CDR1 is SGHVS, CDR2 FNYEAQ, per germline. With 1 base removed from V and 2 bases from J, the gap between germline ends came to 12 bases. CDR3 sequence: CASSLVPDRTYNEQFF. The DNA of the CDR3 is TGTGCCAGCAGCTTAGTTCCCGACAGAACCTACAATGAGCAGTTCTTC.

V usage is TRBV4-1 and J usage is TRBJ2-2; 11 bases agree with TRBD2. After removal of 1 base from V and 4 bases from J, the junction contained 5 bases not matched to a gene. Germline V gene data show CDR1 as MGHRA and CDR2 as YSYEKL. This CDR3 contains 17 residues. CDR3 DNA: TGCGCCAGCAGCCAAGTACTAGCGGGAGTTCCCACCGGGGAGCTGTTTTTT. Residues: CASSQVLAGVPTGELFF.

This chain links TRBV27 with TRBJ1-1; 7 nucleotides match TRBD1. Germline V lookup: CDR1 MNHEY, CDR2 SMNVEV (reference sequence). The CDR3 loop spans 14 amino acids. The J segment lost 4 bases and the V segment lost 4 bases, leaving 6 bases of the junction unmatched. The CDR3: CASSYQGVGTEAFF. The CDR3 DNA reads TGTGCCAGCAGTTATCAGGGGGTGGGCACTGAAGCTTTCTTT.

The genes are TRBV7-9 and TRBJ2-1, with TRBD2 identical over 9 bases. The CDR3 runs to 16 residues. V shed 4 bases, J shed 4 bases, and the junction held 8 bases outside the gene matches. Germline values: CDR1 SEHNR, CDR2 FQNEAQ (reference sequence). CDR3 sequence: CASSSDWAGGYNEQFF. CDR3 sequence (DNA): TGTGCCAGCAGCTCCGACTGGGCGGGGGGGTACAATGAGCAGTTCTTC.

V usage is TRBV2 and J usage is TRBJ1-3, with a weak D call TRBD1 (5 bases). The length of the CDR3 is 14 residues. The V gene lost 5 bases and the J gene lost 5 bases, with 13 bases spanning the gap. The germline V gene encodes CDR1 SNHLY and CDR2 FYNNEI. The CDR3 here is CASSRDSIRNTIYF. The CDR3 DNA reads as TGTGCCAGCAGTAGAGACAGTATCCGAAACACCATATATTTT.

The V and J genes are TRBV20-1 and TRBJ2-1, with 9 bases identical to TRBD2. The junction had 4 bases not matched to a gene; V was cut back by 3 bases and J by 7 bases. The CDR3 extends over 13 amino acids. The germline V gene encodes CDR1 DFQATT and CDR2 SNEGSKA (reference sequence). The CDR3 DNA sequence: TGCAGTGCTAGTGTAGCGGGAGTTAATGAGCAGTTCTTC. This gives the protein CSASVAGVNEQFF.

The V call is TRBV9, the J call TRBJ2-1; no firm D call. There are 15 residues in the CDR3. Germline loops: CDR1 SGDLS, CDR2 YYNGEE. The ends were cut back, 0 bases at V and 6 bases at J, with 13 bases in the middle. CDR3 DNA sequence: TGTGCCAGCAGCGTAGATCGTCAAGCGAGCAATGAGCAGTTCTTC. Its protein product is CASSVDRQASNEQFF.

A few counts support this clone. CDR3 in amino acids: CASSHFEEETQYF. The DNA of the CDR3 is TGTGCCAGCAGCCATTTCGAGGAAGAGACCCAGTACTTC. The chain has TRBV14 and TRBJ2-5; D ambiguous. Germline values: CDR1 SGHDN, CDR2 FVKESK. The CDR3 covers 13 residues. Deletions cut 3 bases from V and 3 bases from J, with 8 bases between.

The gene calls are TRBV10-3 and TRBJ2-5, with D perhaps matching TRBD1 (6 bases). Germline CDR1 and CDR2: ENHRY and SYGVKD. The germline V and J ends were trimmed by 3 bases and 4 bases, with 15 bases remaining between them. The CDR3 totals 15 residues. Here the CDR3 DNA reads TGTGCCATCAGTGACCGGGACACCAATGGAGAGACCCAGTACTTC. Its translation is CAISDRDTNGETQYF.

This clone was found once. This chain uses TRBV20-1 with TRBJ2-7, with 10 bases aligning to TRBD2. Germline loops: CDR1 DFQATT, CDR2 SNEGSKA (reference sequence). V lost 3 bases, J lost 2 bases, and 7 bases stayed unmatched. The CDR3 is made up of 15 amino acids. The CDR3: CSASIGTSATYEQYF. The CDR3 coding sequence is TGCAGTGCTAGTATCGGGACTAGCGCTACCTACGAGCAGTACTTC.

CDR3 nucleotide sequence: TGTGCCAGCATCCTAGACAGGGGGCATGGCTACACCTTC. It is translated as CASILDRGHGYTF. V usage is TRBV12-3 or TRBV12-4 and J usage is TRBJ1-2; 10 bases are shared with TRBD1. The CDR3 covers 13 residues. Trimming at V came to 7 bases and at J to 6 bases, leaving 5 bases not matched to a gene.

The V and J genes are TRBV5-1 and TRBJ2-7, with TRBD1 matching over 9 bases. The V and J ends lost 4 bases and 3 bases, in that order; junction bases with no gene match: 8. CDR1 and CDR2 from the germline V gene are SGHRS and YFSETQ. The CDR3 runs to 15 residues. This CDR3 reads CASSTGTGNHYEQYF. DNA for the CDR3: TGCGCCAGCAGCACGGGGACAGGGAACCACTACGAGCAGTACTTC.

V usage is TRBV21-1 and J usage is TRBJ2-1; the table's D call, TRBD2, was not checked against the DNA. TRBV21-1 is classified as a pseudogene. This CDR3 comprises 19 residues. The CDR3 is CASSKALSGSPGSYNEQFF. CDR3 in DNA: TGTGCCAGCAGCAAAGCGCTTAGCGGGAGCCCCGGGTCCTACAATGAGCAGTTCTTC.

J is TRBJ2-1 and V is TRBV28; 11 bases are a match to TRBD2. Germline values: CDR1 MDHEN, CDR2 SYDVKM. Trimming at V came to 2 bases and at J to 5 bases, leaving 5 bases not matched to a gene. The CDR3 is 16 residues long. The DNA of the CDR3 is TGTGCCAGCAGTTTAACGGCTAGCGGGGGGAACAATGAGCAGTTCTTC. Translation: CASSLTASGGNNEQFF.

The V and J genes are TRBV28 and TRBJ1-3; D gene uncertain. Germline-derived CDR1 and CDR2 are MDHEN and SYDVKM. V lost 6 bases and J lost 0, with 9 bases in between. CDR3 length: 14 amino acids. CDR3 in DNA: TGTGCCAGCAGCCCACTAAGCTCTGGAAACACCATATATTTT. It translates to CASSPLSSGNTIYF.

This rearrangement joins TRBV2 to TRBJ2-5; D is ambiguous. CDR1 SNHLY and CDR2 FYNNEI come from the germline V gene. The CDR3 is 10 amino acids. V was trimmed by 7 bases and J by 2 bases, leaving 2 bases between them. The DNA for the CDR3 is TGTGCCAGCACGCAAGAGACCCAGTACTTC. Its translation: CASTQETQYF.

The chain combines TRBV2 with TRBJ2-1; the match to TRBD2 covers 8 bases. The V gene's germline CDR1 is SNHLY and CDR2 FYNNEI. This CDR3 comprises 15 residues. V trimming: 6 bases; J trimming: 5 bases; junction bases outside the gene matches: 9. CDR3 loop: CASRGAGRAHNEQFF. CDR3 nucleotides: TGTGCCAGCAGAGGTGCCGGGAGGGCCCACAATGAGCAGTTCTTC. Filled out from reference TRBV2 and TRBJ2-1, the complete variable domain reads EPEVTQTPSHQVTQMGQEVILRCVPISNHLYFYWYRQILGQKVEFLVSFYNNEISEKSEIFDDQFSVERPDGSNFTLKIRSTKLEDSAMYFCASRGAGRAHNEQFFGPGTRLTVL.